The present T cell receptor (beta chain) was sequenced within a study of blood T cell repertoires in COVID-19. Measured with immunoSEQ multiplex PCR; TCRdb has only the in-frame clones, and not every one. The sample records some 300,000 clones, 70% to 90% being singletons. Germline assignment: CDR1 MNHEY and CDR2 SMNVEV (reference sequence). The germline V and J ends were trimmed by 0 bases and 0 bases, with 9 bases remaining between them. This CDR3 is 17 amino acids long. The sequenced sample consisted of PBMCs or T cells enriched from blood (not recorded which). The chain links TRBV27 to TRBJ1-6, with D possibly matching TRBD1 (5 bases). This receptor was taken from a woman in her sixties in a cohort exposed to, infected with or recovered from COVID-19 (not recorded which). The CDR3 here is CASSLSAGPSYNSPLHF. In DNA form, the CDR3 reads TGTGCCAGCAGTTTATCAGCAGGGCCCTCCTATAATTCACCCCTCCACTTT.